Below are 18 T cell receptor beta chains sequenced from a single sample in a study of blood T cell repertoires in COVID-19. The table came from immunoSEQ multiplex PCR; TCRdb's copy has only in-frame clones and leaves some out. The sample lists about 160,000 clones, approximately 82% occurring once. The sequencing input was PBMCs or T cells enriched from blood (not recorded which). These receptors all stem from a man between 60 and 75 years old who had recovered from COVID-19.

The chain combines TRBV7-9 with TRBJ2-1, with TRBD2 matching 12 bases. The germline V gene encodes CDR1 SEHNR and CDR2 FQNEAQ (reference sequence). This CDR3 is built from 15 residues. V dropped 7 bases and J dropped 6; count of bases not matched to a gene: 7. Here the CDR3 DNA reads TGTGCCAGCACCCTAACTAGCGGGGGGACCAATGAGCAGTTCTTC. This codes for CASTLTSGGTNEQFF.

V is TRBV3-1 (or the pseudogene TRBV3-2) and J is TRBJ2-3; tentatively, D is TRBD2 (7 bases). From germline, CDR1 is LGHDT and CDR2 YNNKEL (reference sequence). The CDR3 covers 14 residues. Trimming took 4 bases from V and 2 from J, leaving 10 bases between them. The CDR3 loop reads CASSPGGPTDTQYF. The CDR3 DNA follows: TGTGCCAGCAGCCCGGGGGGCCCCACAGATACGCAGTATTTT.

The V gene is TRBV7-6, the J gene TRBJ1-6; TRBD1 matches at 8 bases. V gave up 8 bases and J gave up 7 bases; unmatched junction bases: 10. From germline, CDR1 is SGHVS and CDR2 FNYEAQ. The CDR3 loop spans 15 amino acids. CDR3 bases: TGTGCCAGCGGAAGCGGACAGGGCCCGAATTCACCCCTCCACTTT. Translating gives CASGSGQGPNSPLHF.

The chain links TRBV19 to TRBJ2-1; 7 bases match TRBD1. Trimming removed 5 bases from V and 0 bases from J; junction bases left unmatched: 10. Germline V gene data show CDR1 as LNHDA and CDR2 as SQIVND (reference sequence). The CDR3 is 17 amino acids. Here the CDR3 DNA reads TGTGCCAGTAGTTCCCGGTGGGGACAGCGCTCCTACAATGAGCAGTTCTTC. As protein: CASSSRWGQRSYNEQFF.

The gene calls are TRBV7-2 and TRBJ2-3; 9 nucleotides match TRBD1. The junction had 4 bases not matched to a gene; V was cut back by 5 bases and J by 4 bases. The CDR3 has 14 amino acids. Germline V gives CDR1 SGHTA, CDR2 FQGNSA. The CDR3 DNA sequence: TGTGCCAGCAGCCGGGACAGGGCGGCAGATACGCAGTATTTT. It yields the protein CASSRDRAADTQYF.

The V and J genes are TRBV4-2 and TRBJ2-6; D is undetermined. The CDR3 has 13 amino acids. The germline V gene encodes CDR1 LGHNA and CDR2 YNFKEQ. V gave up 4 bases and J gave up 5 bases, with 6 bases separating them. In nucleotides, the CDR3 is TGTGCCAGCAGCCCTGGCTGGGCCAACGTCCTGACTTTC. It specifies CASSPGWANVLTF.

This rearrangement joins TRBV6-5 to TRBJ2-7; 8 nucleotides align to TRBD2. V gave up 3 bases and J gave up 0 bases; unmatched junction bases: 4. Germline CDR1 is MNHEY and CDR2 is SVGAGI. The CDR3 extends over 15 amino acids. The DNA of the CDR3 is TGTGCCAGCAGTTATTCCCTAGCGGGCTCCTACGAGCAGTACTTC. Amino acid sequence: CASSYSLAGSYEQYF.

The rearrangement links TRBV11-2 to TRBJ2-5; the match to TRBD2 covers 9 bases. The germline gives CDR1 SGHAT, CDR2 FQNNGV. V was clipped by 0 bases and J by 2 bases; unmatched bases: 7. The CDR3 contains 17 residues. Written as DNA, the CDR3 is TGTGCCAGCAGCTTAGATGGTAGCGGGAGCATACAAGAGACCCAGTACTTC. This translates into CASSLDGSGSIQETQYF. Using reference TRBV11-2 and TRBJ2-5 for the parts outside the CDR3, the full variable domain is EAGVAQSPRYKIIEKRQSVAFWCNPISGHATLYWYQQILGQGPKLLIQFQNNGVVDDSQLPKDRFSAERLKGVDSTLKIQPAKLEDSAVYLCASSLDGSGSIQETQYFGPGTRLLVL.

The chain couples TRBV28 to TRBJ1-2, with D possibly matching TRBD1 (6 bases). Looked up from germline, CDR1 is MDHEN and CDR2 is SYDVKM. V was cut by 1 base and J by 2 bases, with 11 bases left in between. CDR3 length equals 15 residues. This CDR3 is CASSLSAGANYGYTF. The CDR3 DNA follows: TGTGCCAGCAGTTTATCGGCAGGGGCCAACTATGGCTACACCTTC.

V gene TRBV10-3 combines with J gene TRBJ1-2; TRBD1 matches at 7 bases. Trimming cost V 2 bases and J 5 bases; bases outside gene matches: 8. The CDR3 is 15 residues long. CDR1 is ENHRY and CDR2 is SYGVKD in the germline V gene. For the CDR3, the DNA is TGTGCCATCAGTGAGAAGAGGGGGCTCGTGTATGGCTACACCTTC. Amino acids: CAISEKRGLVYGYTF.

The chain has TRBV27 and TRBJ2-4; tentatively, D is TRBD1 (6 bases). Between the trimmed V and J ends, which lost 3 bases and 3 bases, there was a span of 12 bases. Per germline, CDR1 MNHEY and CDR2 SMNVEV (reference sequence). The CDR3 loop spans 15 amino acids. The CDR3 DNA is TGTGCCAGCAGTTTTCAGGGGCTGGGCAAAAACATTCAGTACTTC. Protein product: CASSFQGLGKNIQYF.

The gene calls are TRBV11-2 and TRBJ2-7, with a tentative D call TRBD2 (6 bases). Germline V lookup: CDR1 SGHAT, CDR2 FQNNGV. V lost 5 bases to trimming and J lost 2 bases, with 16 bases between them. This CDR3 contains 15 residues. The CDR3 reads CASSPLRGITYEQYF. In DNA, the CDR3 is TGTGCCAGCAGCCCTCTCCGGGGGATTACCTACGAGCAGTACTTC.

This clone was recorded many times. The chain combines TRBV7-6 with TRBJ2-5; 15 bases line up with TRBD2. The CDR3 is 16 residues long. The V gene's germline CDR1 is SGHVS and CDR2 FNYEAQ. V dropped 5 bases and J dropped 5; count of bases not matched to a gene: 6. CDR3 amino acids: CASSPRTSGRAETQYF. Here the CDR3 DNA reads TGTGCCAGCAGCCCTCGGACTAGCGGGAGGGCCGAGACCCAGTACTTC.

V and J are TRBV9 and TRBJ2-4; weak D call: TRBD2 (5 bases). Trimming cost V 0 bases and J 8 bases, with 12 bases left between them. This CDR3 is built from 14 residues. CDR1 SGDLS and CDR2 YYNGEE come from the germline V gene. The CDR3 DNA reads TGTGCCAGCAGCGTAGTCCCGAGGGCCGACATTCAGTACTTC. Translation: CASSVVPRADIQYF.

V is TRBV16 and J is TRBJ2-2, with D perhaps TRBD2 (5 bases). The V gene lost 2 bases and the J gene lost 4 bases, with 14 bases spanning the gap. The CDR3 has 16 amino acids. CDR1 is KGHSY, CDR2 FQNENV, per germline. For the CDR3, the DNA is TGTGCCAGCAGCCAAGGAGGAAGGCGATTCACCGGGGAGCTGTTTTTT. Amino acids: CASSQGGRRFTGELFF.

The chain has TRBV5-1 and TRBJ2-1; 13 bases agree with TRBD2. Unmatched junction bases numbered 6, after V lost 4 bases and J lost 8 bases. Germline lookup yields CDR1 SGHRS and CDR2 YFSETQ. The CDR3 has 15 residues. CDR3 in amino acids: CASSTGLAGADEQFF. CDR3 in DNA: TGCGCCAGCAGCACAGGACTAGCGGGAGCTGATGAGCAGTTCTTC. The full variable domain, in which reference TRBV5-1 and TRBJ2-1 provide the parts outside the CDR3, is KAGVTQTPRYLIKTRGQQVTLSCSPISGHRSVSWYQQTPGQGLQFLFEYFSETQRNKGNFPGRFSGRQFSNSRSEMNVSTLELGDSALYLCASSTGLAGADEQFFGPGTRLTVL.

The chain joins TRBV5-1 to TRBJ1-1; the match to TRBD1 covers 9 bases. The germline V gene has CDR1 SGHRS and CDR2 YFSETQ. Unmatched junction bases numbered 6, after V lost 4 bases and J lost 5 bases. The CDR3 length is 14 residues. The CDR3 DNA is TGCGCCAGCAGCAAGGGACAGGGAGGGACTGAAGCTTTCTTT. This codes for CASSKGQGGTEAFF.

CDR3 sequence reads: CASSNRDKTYEQYF. The CDR3 DNA reads as TGTGCCAGCAGCAACCGGGACAAGACCTACGAGCAGTACTTC. This chain joins TRBV3-1 (or the pseudogene TRBV3-2) and TRBJ2-7; TRBD1 might be the D (6 bases). With 5 bases removed from V and 2 bases from J, the gap between germline ends came to 13 bases. The CDR3 covers 14 residues. Germline lookup yields CDR1 LGHDT and CDR2 YNNKEL (reference sequence).